A single sample is the source of the 30 T cell receptor beta chains below, sequenced in a study of blood T cell repertoires in COVID-19. Clones were read by immunoSEQ multiplex PCR, and TCRdb kept only the in-frame ones, dropping some. The table has roughly 300,000 clones, roughly 90% seen once. Sequencing input: PBMCs or T cells enriched from blood (not recorded which). The receptors derive from a young woman who had recovered from COVID-19.

The chain is built from TRBV28 and TRBJ1-6; 8 bases line up with TRBD1. Germline CDR1 is MDHEN and CDR2 is SYDVKM. CDR3 length equals 17 residues. After removal of 5 bases from V and 0 bases from J, the junction contained 6 bases not matched to a gene. The CDR3 loop is CASSPRTGSSYNSPLHF. The CDR3 DNA reads TGTGCCAGCAGTCCAAGGACAGGGAGCTCCTATAATTCACCCCTCCACTTT.

In its sample, this clone was seen a few times. The rearrangement uses TRBV29-1 and TRBJ2-7, with 8 nucleotides matching TRBD2. Per the germline V gene, CDR1 is SQVTM and CDR2 is ANQGSEA. The V and J ends lost 3 bases and 6 bases, in that order; junction bases with no gene match: 10. This CDR3 has 14 amino acids. CDR3 sequence: CSVDRGSGTSEQYF. DNA of the CDR3: TGCAGCGTTGACAGGGGTAGCGGGACTTCCGAGCAGTACTTC.

V gene TRBV7-5 combines with J gene TRBJ1-5. TRBV7-5 is noted as a pseudogene. CDR3 length equals 16 residues. In DNA form, the CDR3 reads TGTGCCAGAAGCCCCCGGGGGGTAGGGAGCAATCAGCCCCAGCATTTT. Amino acid sequence: CARSPRGVGSNQPQHF.

The chain has TRBV11-3 and TRBJ2-3; D call uncertain. The germline gives CDR1 SGHNT, CDR2 YENEEA. V was pared by 1 base and J by 6 bases, with 14 bases between. The CDR3 extends over 15 amino acids. CDR3 sequence reads: CASSLGGTTGDTQYF. For the CDR3, the DNA is TGTGCCAGCAGCTTAGGTGGTACCACCGGGGATACGCAGTATTTT.

This chain links TRBV30 with TRBJ1-4; unclear D gene. This CDR3 has 17 amino acids. Trimming took 0 bases from V and 4 from J, leaving 18 bases between them. Germline values: CDR1 GTSNPN, CDR2 SVGIG (reference sequence). The CDR3 loop reads CAWSVGIWRAGNEKLFF. In DNA, the CDR3 is TGTGCCTGGAGTGTTGGGATTTGGCGGGCCGGTAATGAAAAACTGTTTTTT.

The genes are TRBV20-1 and TRBJ2-5, with D unclear. CDR3 length: 11 amino acids. Germline V gene sequence: CDR1 DFQATT, CDR2 SNEGSKA (reference sequence). Trimming stripped 7 bases from V and 5 bases from J, with 11 bases between. As DNA, the CDR3 is TGCAGTGGAGAGGTGGCGGAGACCCAGTACTTC. It specifies CSGEVAETQYF.

The genes are TRBV28 and TRBJ1-3, with unresolved D. Germline CDR1 and CDR2: MDHEN and SYDVKM. The CDR3 spans 16 residues. Trimming took 4 bases from V and 0 from J, leaving 13 bases between them. CDR3 loop: CASSSPSGRSGNTIYF. For the CDR3, the DNA is TGTGCCAGCAGTTCTCCGTCAGGCCGCTCTGGAAACACCATATATTTT.

This chain joins TRBV13 and TRBJ2-5; 10 bases map to TRBD2. The CDR3 extends over 15 amino acids. Germline lookup yields CDR1 PRHDT and CDR2 FYEKMQ (reference sequence). V lost 10 bases to trimming and J lost 4 bases; unmatched junction nucleotides: 12. CDR3 protein: CATQRGGSVGETQYF. The DNA of the CDR3 is TGTGCCACCCAGCGGGGGGGCAGCGTGGGAGAGACCCAGTACTTC.

The CDR3 here is CASRSGVGNTIYF. The CDR3 bases are TGTGCCAGTAGATCGGGGGTTGGAAACACCATATATTTT. V and J are TRBV19 and TRBJ1-3, with a possible D match to TRBD1 (5 bases). V was cut by 6 bases and J by 3 bases, with 9 bases left in between. The CDR3 length is 13 residues. Germline V gives CDR1 LNHDA, CDR2 SQIVND (reference sequence).

This chain joins TRBV11-1 and TRBJ1-3, with no clear D. The CDR3 contains 13 residues. The V end lost 5 bases, the J end lost 0 bases, and 5 bases lay between the germline ends. The germline gives CDR1 SGHAT, CDR2 FQDESV (reference sequence). The CDR3 protein is CASSPDSGNTIYF. The CDR3 bases are TGTGCCAGCAGCCCAGACTCTGGAAACACCATATATTTT.

This sequence joins TRBV2 and TRBJ1-2; D possibly corresponds to TRBD1 (5 bases). V lost 4 bases, J lost 2 bases, and 8 bases lay in between. This CDR3 comprises 13 residues. Per the germline V gene, CDR1 is SNHLY and CDR2 is FYNNEI. The CDR3 region is CASSGQINYGYTF. CDR3 coding DNA: TGTGCCAGCAGTGGACAGATCAACTATGGCTACACCTTC.

This chain links TRBV10-3 with TRBJ1-4; possible D gene TRBD1, 5 bases. The V and J ends lost 6 bases and 1 base respectively, with 12 bases between them. CDR3 length: 15 residues. Germline V CDR1 and CDR2: ENHRY, SYGVKD. CDR3 DNA: TGTGCCATCAGCGAGGGACGGGGAACTAATGAAAAACTGTTTTTT. Its protein product is CAISEGRGTNEKLFF.

The chain is built from TRBV5-1 and TRBJ1-1, with D hard to call. The CDR3 is 13 amino acids. Germline assignment: CDR1 SGHRS and CDR2 YFSETQ. V was cut by 4 bases and J by 5 bases, with 12 bases left in between. The CDR3 loop reads CASSRNPGTEAFF. CDR3 nucleotide sequence: TGCGCCAGCAGCCGGAATCCGGGGACTGAAGCTTTCTTT.

The chain's CDR3 is CASSTAGNTEAFF. The CDR3 DNA reads as TGTGCCAGCAGTACCGCAGGGAACACTGAAGCTTTCTTT. V and J are TRBV5-5 and TRBJ1-1; D not resolved. The CDR3 has 13 residues. Trimming left V 5 bases short and J 1 base short, with 9 bases between. Germline CDR1 and CDR2: SGHKS and YYEKEE (reference sequence).

The rearrangement joins TRBV21-1 to TRBJ1-1; no check of the table's D call, TRBD1, against the DNA was made. TRBV21-1 is annotated as a pseudogene. The CDR3 covers 14 residues. The CDR3 DNA sequence: TGTGCCGCCAGGGGGGTGAGGGTCGACACTGAAGCTTTCTTT. It codes for CAARGVRVDTEAFF.

The chain's CDR3 is CASSYAGTGITEAFF. The CDR3 bases are TGTGCCAGCAGTTACGCCGGGACAGGGATCACTGAAGCTTTCTTT. V gene TRBV6-5 combines with J gene TRBJ1-1, with 9 bases aligning to TRBD1. V lost 2 bases, J lost 4 bases, and 5 bases stayed unmatched. Germline CDR1 MNHEY, CDR2 SVGAGI. CDR3 length: 15 residues.

The chain employs TRBV15 and TRBJ2-2; TRBD1 agrees at 9 bases. The ends lost 7 bases at V and 2 bases at J; junction bases unmatched: 8. Looked up from germline, CDR1 is LNHNV and CDR2 is YYDKDF (reference sequence). The CDR3 sequence is 16 residues long. The CDR3 nucleotides read TGTGCCACCACGGACAGGGGCCCTTTTAACACCGGGGAGCTGTTTTTT. This gives the protein CATTDRGPFNTGELFF.

This clone was detected only once. The chain employs TRBV4-2 and TRBJ2-2; D not resolved. Germline V gene sequence: CDR1 LGHNA, CDR2 YNFKEQ. V shed 1 base and J shed 5 bases, with 8 bases lying between them. This CDR3 is 14 amino acids long. DNA for the CDR3: TGTGCCAGCAGCCAAGGGGCCGCTACCGGGGAGCTGTTTTTT. As protein: CASSQGAATGELFF.

The sample holds one count of this clone. CDR3 sequence: CASSQLAGRRNTYNEQFF. Written as DNA, the CDR3 is TGTGCCAGCAGTCAACTAGCGGGACGTCGAAACACCTACAATGAGCAGTTCTTC. This chain links TRBV6-6 with TRBJ2-1; TRBD2 matches 10 bases. In germline, CDR1 is MNHNY, CDR2 SVGAGI (reference sequence). Germline trimming cut 5 bases from V and 2 bases from J; bases unmatched to any gene: 12. This CDR3 spans 18 amino acids.

This clone showed up just a few times. V gene TRBV6-5 combines with J gene TRBJ1-3, with no clear D. The germline V gene has CDR1 MNHEY and CDR2 SVGAGI. Trimming removed 8 bases at V and 1 base at J, with 12 bases between. The CDR3 totals 14 residues. The CDR3 region has the DNA TGTGCCAGCCTTCGGAGCCAGTCTGGAAACACCATATATTTT. Protein product: CASLRSQSGNTIYF.

V is TRBV6-2 or TRBV6-3 and J is TRBJ1-5, with TRBD1 matching over 7 bases. Trimming cost V 5 bases and J 6 bases; bases outside gene matches: 7. Germline CDR1 is MNHEY and CDR2 is SVGEGT. This CDR3 region has 14 residues. This chain's CDR3 is CASSVSSGGQPQHF. DNA for the CDR3: TGTGCCAGCAGTGTTTCGTCAGGGGGTCAGCCCCAGCATTTT.

In its sample, this clone was seen a few times. This chain joins TRBV21-1 and TRBJ2-7; the D call in the table, TRBD1, was not verified against the DNA. TRBV21-1 is given as a pseudogene. This CDR3 is 15 amino acids long. CDR3 protein: CASSKFRQGINEQYF. In DNA, the CDR3 is TGTGCCAGCAGCAAATTCCGGCAGGGAATCAACGAGCAGTACTTC.

This clone has just one count. The J gene is TRBJ2-6, the V gene TRBV5-1, with D perhaps TRBD1 (5 bases). Germline values: CDR1 SGHRS, CDR2 YFSETQ. The V and J ends lost 0 bases and 0 bases respectively, with 13 bases between them. CDR3 length: 18 amino acids. CDR3 sequence (DNA): TGCGCCAGCAGCTTGGGACAGCTACCCTACTCTGGGGCCAACGTCCTGACTTTC. Amino acid sequence: CASSLGQLPYSGANVLTF.

The gene calls are TRBV18 and TRBJ1-3; a possible D gene is TRBD1 (6 bases). Germline V CDR1 and CDR2: KGHSH, LQKENI. V was cut by 6 bases and J by 0 bases, with 21 bases left in between. This CDR3 is built from 18 residues. The CDR3 nucleotides are TGTGCCAGCTCGCCTTTCGACACAGGGTCCTCCTCTGGAAACACCATATATTTT. This gives the protein CASSPFDTGSSSGNTIYF.

This clone has just a few counts. The rearrangement uses TRBV6-4 and TRBJ2-1; 8 positions agree with TRBD2. This CDR3 region has 15 residues. Germline CDR1 and CDR2: MRHNA and SNTAGT. Losses at the gene ends were 2 bases for V and 3 bases for J; bases not matched to a gene: 3. The CDR3, as DNA: TGTGCCAGCAGTGACGGTAGCGGGGACTACAATGAGCAGTTCTTC. Encoded protein: CASSDGSGDYNEQFF.

This chain uses TRBV4-2 with TRBJ2-1; 10 nucleotides align to TRBD2. Germline values: CDR1 LGHNA, CDR2 YNFKEQ. The CDR3 consists of 15 residues. V lost 3 bases to trimming and J lost 8 bases; unmatched junction nucleotides: 7. The CDR3 is CASSQGSGGADEQFF. The CDR3 DNA follows: TGTGCCAGCAGCCAGGGGAGCGGGGGGGCCGATGAGCAGTTCTTC.

This chain links TRBV7-9 with TRBJ1-6; possible D gene TRBD1, 5 bases. This CDR3 has 16 residues. Between the trimmed V and J ends, which lost 7 bases and 5 bases, there was a span of 18 bases. The germline CDR1 and CDR2 sequences are SEHNR and FQNEAQ (reference sequence). CDR3 protein: CASTLGAQRDNSPLHF. The CDR3 nucleotides are TGTGCCAGCACCCTTGGGGCCCAAAGGGATAATTCACCCCTCCACTTT.

The V gene is TRBV6-6, the J gene TRBJ1-1; the D gene is possibly TRBD1 (5 bases). V dropped 1 base and J dropped 10 bases, with 7 bases sitting between them. Germline-derived CDR1 and CDR2 are MNHNY and SVGAGI (reference sequence). The CDR3 totals 11 residues. CDR3 coding DNA: TGTGCCAGCAGTTACTACGGGGGAGCTTTCTTT. As protein: CASSYYGGAFF.

The chain is built from TRBV18 and TRBJ1-6; 8 nucleotides agree with TRBD1. The CDR3 has 16 amino acids. Germline V gene lookup returns CDR1 KGHSH and CDR2 LQKENI. With 6 bases clipped from V and 6 bases from J, the junction kept 10 bases outside the gene matches. DNA of the CDR3: TGTGCCAGCTCGCCGGGATTGACAGGGGTTAATTCACCCCTCCACTTT. Its translation is CASSPGLTGVNSPLHF.

This clone came up a few times. In DNA, the CDR3 is TGTGCCAGCAGTAGCGGGAGGCCCTACAATGAGCAGTTCTTC. This gives the protein CASSSGRPYNEQFF. The chain employs TRBV7-2 and TRBJ2-1; 10 positions agree with TRBD2. The J segment lost 2 bases and the V segment lost 6 bases, leaving 1 base of the junction unmatched. Germline V gives CDR1 SGHTA, CDR2 FQGNSA. The CDR3 spans 14 residues.